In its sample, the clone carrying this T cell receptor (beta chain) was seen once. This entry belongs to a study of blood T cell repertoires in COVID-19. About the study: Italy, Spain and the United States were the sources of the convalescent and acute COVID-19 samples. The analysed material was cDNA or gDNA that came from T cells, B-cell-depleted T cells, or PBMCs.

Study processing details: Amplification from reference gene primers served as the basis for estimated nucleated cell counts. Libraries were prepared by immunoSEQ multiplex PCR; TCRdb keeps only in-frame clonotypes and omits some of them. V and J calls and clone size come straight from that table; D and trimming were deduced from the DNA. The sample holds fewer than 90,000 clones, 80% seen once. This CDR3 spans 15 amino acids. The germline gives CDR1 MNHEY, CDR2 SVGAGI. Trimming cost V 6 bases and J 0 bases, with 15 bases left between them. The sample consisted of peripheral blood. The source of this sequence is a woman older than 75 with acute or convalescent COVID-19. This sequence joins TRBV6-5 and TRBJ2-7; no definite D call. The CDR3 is CASRPGSFSSYEQYF. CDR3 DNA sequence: TGTGCCAGCAGACCCGGGTCCTTTTCCTCCTACGAGCAGTACTTC.